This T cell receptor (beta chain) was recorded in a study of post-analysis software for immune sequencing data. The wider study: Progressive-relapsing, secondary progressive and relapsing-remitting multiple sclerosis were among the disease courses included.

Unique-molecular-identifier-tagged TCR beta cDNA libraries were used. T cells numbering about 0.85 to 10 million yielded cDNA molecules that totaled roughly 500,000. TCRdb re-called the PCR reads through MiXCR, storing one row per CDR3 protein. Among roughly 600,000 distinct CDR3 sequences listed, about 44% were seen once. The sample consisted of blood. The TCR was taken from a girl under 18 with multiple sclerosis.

DNA of the CDR3: TGTGCCAGCAGGGGCAGGGGTACAGATACGCAGTATTTT. This encodes CASRGRGTDTQYF. V is TRBV12-3 or TRBV12-4 and J is TRBJ2-3; D may be TRBD1 (6 bases). The CDR3 sequence is 13 residues long. Trimming shortened V by 6 bases and J by 3 bases, and 10 bases separated the two germline ends.